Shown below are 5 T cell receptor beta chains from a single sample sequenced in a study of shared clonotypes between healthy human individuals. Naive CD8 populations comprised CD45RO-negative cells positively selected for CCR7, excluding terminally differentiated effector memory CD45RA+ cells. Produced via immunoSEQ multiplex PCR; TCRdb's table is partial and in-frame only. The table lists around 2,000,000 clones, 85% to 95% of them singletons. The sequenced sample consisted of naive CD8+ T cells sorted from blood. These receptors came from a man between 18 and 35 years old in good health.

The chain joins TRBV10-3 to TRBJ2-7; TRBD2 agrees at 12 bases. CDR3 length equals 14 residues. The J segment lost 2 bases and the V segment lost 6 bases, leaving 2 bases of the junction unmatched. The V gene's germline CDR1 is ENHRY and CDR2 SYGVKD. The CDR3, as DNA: TGTGCCATCAGGACTAGCGGGGGCACCTACGAGCAGTACTTC. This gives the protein CAIRTSGGTYEQYF.

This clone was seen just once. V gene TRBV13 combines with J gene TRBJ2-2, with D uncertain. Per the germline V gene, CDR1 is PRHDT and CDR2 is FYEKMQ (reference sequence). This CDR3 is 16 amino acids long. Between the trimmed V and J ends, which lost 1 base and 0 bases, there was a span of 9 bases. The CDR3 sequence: CASSLVPDANTGELFF. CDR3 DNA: TGTGCCAGCAGCTTAGTCCCAGACGCGAACACCGGGGAGCTGTTTTTT.

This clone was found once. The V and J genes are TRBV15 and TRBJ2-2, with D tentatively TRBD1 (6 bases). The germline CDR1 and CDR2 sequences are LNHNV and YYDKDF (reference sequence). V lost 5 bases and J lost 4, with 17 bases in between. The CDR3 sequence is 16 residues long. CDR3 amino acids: CATSRVKGVGTGELFF. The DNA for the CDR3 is TGTGCCACCAGCCGGGTTAAGGGGGTCGGCACCGGGGAGCTGTTTTTT.

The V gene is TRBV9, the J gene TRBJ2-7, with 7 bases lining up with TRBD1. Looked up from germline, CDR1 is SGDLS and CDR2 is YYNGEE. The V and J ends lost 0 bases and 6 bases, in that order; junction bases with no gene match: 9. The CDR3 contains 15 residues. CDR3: CASSVGTGVDGEQYF. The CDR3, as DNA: TGTGCCAGCAGCGTAGGAACAGGGGTGGACGGCGAGCAGTACTTC. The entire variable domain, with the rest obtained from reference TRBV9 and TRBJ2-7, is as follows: DSGVTQTPKHLITATGQRVTLRCSPRSGDLSVYWYQQSLDQGLQFLIQYYNGEERAKGNILERFSAQQFPDLHSELNLSSLELGDSALYFCASSVGTGVDGEQYFGPGTRLTVT.

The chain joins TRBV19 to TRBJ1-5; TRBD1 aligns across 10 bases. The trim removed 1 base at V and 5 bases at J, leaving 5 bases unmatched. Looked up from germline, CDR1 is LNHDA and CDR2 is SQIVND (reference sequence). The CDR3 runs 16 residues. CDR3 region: CASSIGTGGNYQPQHF. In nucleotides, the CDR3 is TGTGCCAGTAGTATAGGGACAGGGGGAAACTATCAGCCCCAGCATTTT.